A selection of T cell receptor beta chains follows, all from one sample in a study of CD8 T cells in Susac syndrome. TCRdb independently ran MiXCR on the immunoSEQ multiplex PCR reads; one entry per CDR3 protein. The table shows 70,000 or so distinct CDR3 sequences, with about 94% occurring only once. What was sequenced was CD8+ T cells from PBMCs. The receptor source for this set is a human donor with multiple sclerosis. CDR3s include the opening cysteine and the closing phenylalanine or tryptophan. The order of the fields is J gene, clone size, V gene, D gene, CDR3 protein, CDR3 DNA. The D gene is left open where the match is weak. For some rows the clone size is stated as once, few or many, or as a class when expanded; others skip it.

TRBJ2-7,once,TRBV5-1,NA,CASSSRDYEQYF,TGCGCCAGCAGCTCCAGGGACTACGAGCAGTACTTC
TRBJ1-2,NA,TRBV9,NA,CASSVDEGEGNYGYTF,TGTGCCAGCAGCGTAGATGAGGGGGAAGGTAACTATGGCTACACCTTC
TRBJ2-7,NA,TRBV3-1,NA,CASSQDSVYEQYF,TGTGCCAGCAGCCAAGACTCGGTTTACGAGCAGTACTTC
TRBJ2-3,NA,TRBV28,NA,CASSRDLAGDTQYF,TGTGCCAGCAGTCGAGACCTGGCGGGAGATACGCAGTATTTT
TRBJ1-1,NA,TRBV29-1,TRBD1,CSVDDRGQRVVEAFF,TGCAGCGTTGACGACAGGGGGCAAAGGGTCGTTGAAGCTTTCTTT
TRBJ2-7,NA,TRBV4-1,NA,CASSQDGLTNYEQYF,TGCGCCAGCAGCCAAGATGGACTCACGAACTACGAGCAGTACTTC
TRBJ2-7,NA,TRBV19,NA,CASSPRQESYEQYF,TGTGCCAGTAGCCCAAGACAGGAATCCTACGAGCAGTACTTC
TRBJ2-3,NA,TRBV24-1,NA,CATSDFPSTDTQYF,TGTGCCACCAGTGATTTCCCCAGCACAGATACGCAGTATTTT
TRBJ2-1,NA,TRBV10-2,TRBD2,CASSGGGLAGDEQFF,TGCGCCAGCAGTGGTGGGGGACTAGCGGGAGATGAGCAGTTCTTC
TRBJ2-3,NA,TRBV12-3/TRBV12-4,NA,CASSQPLLGDTQYF,TGTGCCAGCAGCCAACCTCTCCTGGGAGATACGCAGTATTTT
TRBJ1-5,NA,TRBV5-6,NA,CASSFGKNQPQHF,TGTGCCAGCAGCTTCGGGAAGAATCAGCCCCAGCATTTT
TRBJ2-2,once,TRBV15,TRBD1,CATSRGGQGSAGELFF,TGTGCCACCAGCAGGGGAGGACAGGGATCGGCCGGGGAGCTGTTTTTT
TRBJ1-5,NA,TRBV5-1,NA,CASSLRNRGLNNQPQHF,TGCGCCAGCAGCTTGCGCAACCGGGGACTGAACAATCAGCCCCAGCATTTT
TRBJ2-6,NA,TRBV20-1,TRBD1,CSAPDRGPSIEANVLTF,TGCAGTGCGCCGGACAGGGGGCCTTCCATCGAGGCCAACGTCCTGACTTTC
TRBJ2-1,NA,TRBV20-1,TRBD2,CSFAGREALYNEQFF,TGCAGTTTCGCAGGGCGGGAGGCGCTCTACAATGAGCAGTTCTTC
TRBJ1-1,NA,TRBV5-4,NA,CASRDYGNTEAFF,TGTGCCAGCCGTGACTACGGGAACACTGAAGCTTTCTTT
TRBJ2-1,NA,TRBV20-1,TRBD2,CSASQLAGADNEQFF,TGCAGTGCTAGCCAACTAGCGGGGGCCGACAATGAGCAGTTCTTC
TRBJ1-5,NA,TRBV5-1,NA,CASSLGGFNQPQHF,TGCGCCAGCAGCTTGGGAGGGTTCAATCAGCCCCAGCATTTT
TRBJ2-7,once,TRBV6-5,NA,CASSYSKTYEQYF,TGTGCCAGCAGTTACTCAAAAACCTACGAGCAGTACTTC
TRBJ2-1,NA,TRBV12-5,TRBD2,CASATGTSGHNEQFF,TGTGCTAGTGCCACCGGGACTAGCGGGCATAATGAGCAGTTCTTC
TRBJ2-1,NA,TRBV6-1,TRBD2,CASSEVAGGGHNEQFF,TGTGCCAGCAGTGAAGTAGCTGGCGGGGGTCACAATGAGCAGTTCTTC
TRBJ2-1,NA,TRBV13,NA,CASSLRFYEQFF,TGTGCCAGCAGCTTAAGATTCTATGAGCAGTTCTTC
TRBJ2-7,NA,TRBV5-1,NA,CASSPTEYYEQYF,TGCGCCAGCAGCCCAACAGAGTACTACGAGCAGTACTTC
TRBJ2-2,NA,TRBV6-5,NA,CASGLPGGTGELFF,TGTGCCAGCGGGCTGCCCGGAGGGACCGGGGAGCTGTTTTTT
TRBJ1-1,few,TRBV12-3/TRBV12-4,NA,CASSPTGNTEAFF,TGTGCCAGCAGTCCGACAGGCAACACTGAAGCTTTCTTT
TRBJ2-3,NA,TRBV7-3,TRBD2,CASSTLAGGTDTQYF,TGTGCCAGCAGCACCTTAGCGGGAGGCACAGATACGCAGTATTTT
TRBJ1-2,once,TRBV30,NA,CAWSGGQDPYGYTF,TGTGCCTGGAGTGGGGGGCAGGACCCCTATGGCTACACCTTC